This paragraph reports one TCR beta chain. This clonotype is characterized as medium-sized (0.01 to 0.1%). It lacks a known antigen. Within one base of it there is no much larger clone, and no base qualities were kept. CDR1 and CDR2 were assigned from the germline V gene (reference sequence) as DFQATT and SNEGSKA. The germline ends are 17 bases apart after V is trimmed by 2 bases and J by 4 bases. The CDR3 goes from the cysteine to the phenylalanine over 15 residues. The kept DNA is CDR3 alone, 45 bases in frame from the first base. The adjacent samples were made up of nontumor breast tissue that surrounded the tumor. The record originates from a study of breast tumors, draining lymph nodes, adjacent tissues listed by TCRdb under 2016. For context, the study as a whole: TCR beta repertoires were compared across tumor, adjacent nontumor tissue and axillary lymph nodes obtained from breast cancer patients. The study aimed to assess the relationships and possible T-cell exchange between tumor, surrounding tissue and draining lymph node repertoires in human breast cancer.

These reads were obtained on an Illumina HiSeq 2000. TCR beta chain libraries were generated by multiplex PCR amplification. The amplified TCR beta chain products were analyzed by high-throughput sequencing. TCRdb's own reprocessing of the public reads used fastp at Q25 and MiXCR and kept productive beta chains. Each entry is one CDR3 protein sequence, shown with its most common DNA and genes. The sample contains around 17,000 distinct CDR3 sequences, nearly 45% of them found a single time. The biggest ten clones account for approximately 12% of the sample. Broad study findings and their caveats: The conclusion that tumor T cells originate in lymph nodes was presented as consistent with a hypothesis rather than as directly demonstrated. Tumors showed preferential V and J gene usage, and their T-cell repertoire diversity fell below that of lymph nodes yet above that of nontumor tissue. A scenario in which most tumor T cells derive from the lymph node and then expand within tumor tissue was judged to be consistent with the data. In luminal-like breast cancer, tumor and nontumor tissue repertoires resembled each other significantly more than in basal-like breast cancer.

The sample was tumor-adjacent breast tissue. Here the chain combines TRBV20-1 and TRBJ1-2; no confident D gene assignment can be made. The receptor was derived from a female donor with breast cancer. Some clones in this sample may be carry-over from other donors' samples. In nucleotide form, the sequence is TGCAGTGCTAGATCTCCCCTGGTAGGCGGCTATGGCTACACCTTC. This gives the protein CSARSPLVGGYGYTF.